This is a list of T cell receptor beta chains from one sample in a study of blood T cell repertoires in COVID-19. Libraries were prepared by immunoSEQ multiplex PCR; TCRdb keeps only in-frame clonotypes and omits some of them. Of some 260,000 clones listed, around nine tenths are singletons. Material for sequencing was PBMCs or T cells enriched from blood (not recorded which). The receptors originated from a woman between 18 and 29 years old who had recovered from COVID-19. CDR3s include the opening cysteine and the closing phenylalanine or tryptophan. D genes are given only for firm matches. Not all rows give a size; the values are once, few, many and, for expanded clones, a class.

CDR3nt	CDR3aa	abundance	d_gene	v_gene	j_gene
TGTGCCAGCAGCACCTCCGCAGGAGGGGGGGGTACAGATACGCAGTATTTT	CASSTSAGGGGTDTQYF	once	NA	TRBV7-8	TRBJ2-3
TGTGCCAGTAGCTTGACTGACTCCTACGAGCAGTACTTC	CASSLTDSYEQYF	NA	NA	TRBV19	TRBJ2-7
TGTGCCAGTAGTCCGACAGGTTCTTCTCATGGCTACACCTTC	CASSPTGSSHGYTF	NA	NA	TRBV19	TRBJ1-2
TGCGCCAGCAGCTTGGAGCGGGGGGGCTTCTATGAGCAGTTCTTC	CASSLERGGFYEQFF	NA	TRBD2	TRBV5-1	TRBJ2-1
TGTGCCATCACGCCTCACGAGGGGGTAAACTACGAGCAGTACTTC	CAITPHEGVNYEQYF	NA	NA	TRBV10-3	TRBJ2-7
TGTGCCAGCAGTTATATAACAGGGACGCAGCCCCAGCATTTT	CASSYITGTQPQHF	NA	NA	TRBV6-2/TRBV6-3	TRBJ1-5
TGTGCCAGCAGCTTTGGAGGGCGGGAAAAACTGTTTTTT	CASSFGGREKLFF	NA	NA	TRBV7-9	TRBJ1-4
TGTGCCAGCAGCGACCAGGGGTATCAGCCCCAGCATTTT	CASSDQGYQPQHF	once	NA	TRBV6-5	TRBJ1-5
TGTGCCAGCAGCACAGGGGGCGGACCTGAAGCTTTCTTT	CASSTGGGPEAFF	NA	TRBD1	TRBV12-3/TRBV12-4	TRBJ1-1
TGTGCCAGCAGCTTAAAGACAGGGTTGAACACTGAAGCTTTCTTT	CASSLKTGLNTEAFF	once	TRBD1	TRBV27	TRBJ1-1